Ten or more counts support the clone carrying this T cell receptor beta chain. What it binds is unknown. These data belong to a study of T cells after yellow fever vaccination. This CDR3 is 13 amino acids long. V shed 1 base, J shed 9 bases, and the junction held 3 bases outside the gene matches. CDR1 and CDR2 (germline): SGHTA, FQGNSA. Study findings and constraints: The secondary response showed a weaker magnitude and a faster peak, day 5 versus 15. Reappearance after the booster was seen for most primary-vaccination clones, at 95% to 96% CD4 and around 90% CD8. Within FACS-sorted repertoires, abundant clonotypes contaminating from the bulk population could be present.

TCRdb processed the 5' RACE reads anew with MiXCR; each CDR3 protein has one entry. The sample has about 360,000 distinct CDR3 sequences; 6.2% are singletons. V gene TRBV7-2 combines with J gene TRBJ2-3; 8 nucleotides agree with TRBD2. The material was PBMCs, obtained 5 days after the yellow fever booster vaccination. The receptor was isolated from a man under 40 who received the YFV17D yellow fever vaccine. The chain's CDR3 is CASSLEASGTQYF. The CDR3 DNA reads TGTGCCAGCAGCTTAGAGGCTAGCGGGACGCAGTATTTT.